The 27 T cell receptor beta chains in this list originate from one sample, sequenced in a study of cytomegalovirus exposure and HLA in healthy donors. The PCR was carried out with 60 Vbeta primers and 13 Jbeta primers. This table comes from immunoSEQ multiplex PCR, and its TCRdb copy is limited to in-frame clones, with some not included. The data contain under 200,000 clones, approximately 80% of them singletons. Input material: PBMCs. These receptors were collected from a male donor in good health and CMV-seropositive.

This clone showed up just once. The chain has TRBV4-1 and TRBJ2-7, with 7 bases matching TRBD1. Germline trimming cut 2 bases from V and 1 base from J; bases unmatched to any gene: 5. The CDR3 runs 15 residues. Germline CDR1 reads MGHRA; CDR2 reads YSYEKL. For the CDR3, the DNA is TGCGCCAGCAGCCAATTCACGACAGGGTCCTACGAGCAGTACTTC. Amino acids: CASSQFTTGSYEQYF.

The gene calls are TRBV7-2 and TRBJ1-1; D remains unclear. Germline-derived CDR1 and CDR2 are SGHTA and FQGNSA. This CDR3 spans 13 amino acids. The V and J ends lost 5 bases and 2 bases respectively, with 9 bases between them. CDR3 DNA: TGTGCCAGCAGCATCGGGAGAAACACTGAAGCTTTCTTT. It is translated as CASSIGRNTEAFF.

The J gene is TRBJ1-5, the V gene TRBV19; unclear D gene. V lost 3 bases and J 9 bases, leaving 18 bases between the germline ends. The CDR3 has 15 amino acids. CDR1 and CDR2 from the germline V gene are LNHDA and SQIVND (reference sequence). CDR3 amino acids: CASSISLLNERPQHF. The CDR3 nucleotides read TGTGCCAGTAGTATCAGTTTGCTGAACGAGCGGCCCCAGCATTTT.

V gene TRBV7-9 combines with J gene TRBJ2-5, with D perhaps TRBD1 (5 bases). V gave up 2 bases and J gave up 4 bases, with 11 bases separating them. CDR3 length: 14 residues. The germline V gene has CDR1 SEHNR and CDR2 FQNEAQ (reference sequence). CDR3 sequence reads: CASSLQGWGETQYF. The CDR3 nucleotides read TGTGCCAGCAGCTTACAGGGATGGGGAGAGACCCAGTACTTC.

The chain is built from TRBV9 and TRBJ1-2, with D possibly being TRBD1 (5 bases). Trimming took off 4 bases at V and 2 bases at J, with 15 bases between the two ends. The CDR3 contains 15 residues. CDR1 and CDR2 (germline): SGDLS, YYNGEE. CDR3 amino acids: CASSPGGTGNYGYTF. The CDR3 region has the DNA TGTGCCAGCAGCCCCGGGGGGACTGGAAACTATGGCTACACCTTC.

This clone came up once. V and J are TRBV7-8 and TRBJ1-5; D is possibly TRBD1 (6 bases). This CDR3 region has 15 residues. Trimming stripped 5 bases from V and 0 bases from J, with 11 bases between. The germline CDR1 and CDR2 sequences are SGHVS and FQNEAQ. The CDR3 DNA reads TGTGCCAGCAGCCTCAGGACAGATAGCAATCAGCCCCAGCATTTT. Protein product: CASSLRTDSNQPQHF.

This clone came up once. The chain recombines TRBV6-1 with TRBJ1-2; 8 nucleotides agree with TRBD1. The J segment lost 5 bases and the V segment lost 0 bases, leaving 5 bases of the junction unmatched. Germline V gene lookup returns CDR1 MNHNS and CDR2 SASEGT. The CDR3 is 15 amino acids. The CDR3 spells CASSEAWTGKYGYTF. CDR3 nucleotide sequence: TGTGCCAGCAGTGAAGCTTGGACAGGGAAGTATGGCTACACCTTC.

The chain combines TRBV19 with TRBJ1-2, with unresolved D. Germline V gene lookup returns CDR1 LNHDA and CDR2 SQIVND (reference sequence). V lost 2 bases to trimming and J lost 5 bases, with 9 bases between them. This CDR3 is 13 amino acids long. In nucleotides, the CDR3 is TGTGCCAGTAGTATATACGGTACTTATGGCTACACCTTC. This codes for CASSIYGTYGYTF.

The V gene is TRBV4-3, the J gene TRBJ2-1; 10 bases fit TRBD2. CDR1 is LGHNA, CDR2 YSLEER, per germline. V lost 4 bases and J lost 0; bases outside the gene matches: 15. The CDR3 has 20 residues. CDR3 protein: CASSLGGVAGGRSSYNEQFF. The CDR3 coding sequence is TGCGCCAGCAGCCTGGGGGGGGTAGCGGGGGGCCGAAGCTCCTACAATGAGCAGTTCTTC.

This chain links TRBV27 with TRBJ1-1, with D unresolved. This CDR3 spans 12 amino acids. V was trimmed by 5 bases and J by 7 bases, leaving 11 bases between them. The germline gives CDR1 MNHEY, CDR2 SMNVEV (reference sequence). As DNA, the CDR3 is TGTGCCAGCAGTAGCCGGGGTCTTGAAGCTTTCTTT. This codes for CASSSRGLEAFF.

This chain connects TRBV27 to TRBJ2-7; D may be TRBD1 (6 bases). Germline V CDR1 and CDR2: MNHEY, SMNVEV (reference sequence). The CDR3 length is 12 residues. Trimming cost V 7 bases and J 1 base, with 8 bases left between them. CDR3 in amino acids: CASIDRSYEQYF. CDR3 sequence (DNA): TGTGCCAGCATCGACAGGTCCTACGAGCAGTACTTC.

The genes are TRBV6-6 and TRBJ2-6; D might be TRBD2 (5 bases). The germline V gene encodes CDR1 MNHNY and CDR2 SVGAGI (reference sequence). The CDR3 contains 14 residues. The V end lost 6 bases, the J end lost 3 bases, and 9 bases lay between the germline ends. In DNA, the CDR3 is TGTGCCAGCAGCCCTGCGGGTGGGGCCAACGTCCTGACTTTC. This gives the protein CASSPAGGANVLTF.

This clone was observed once. V and J are TRBV5-1 and TRBJ2-7; TRBD2 matches at 7 bases. Germline assignment: CDR1 SGHRS and CDR2 YFSETQ. The V segment lost 0 bases and the J segment 3 bases; nucleotides outside the gene matches: 3. CDR3 size: 14 residues. The CDR3 sequence is CASSLGGGYYEQYF. In DNA, the CDR3 is TGCGCCAGCAGCTTGGGCGGGGGTTACTACGAGCAGTACTTC.

The J gene is TRBJ1-1, the V gene TRBV2; D remains unclear. Germline V gene sequence: CDR1 SNHLY, CDR2 FYNNEI. This CDR3 region has 12 residues. Trimming took 9 bases from V and 1 from J, leaving 9 bases between them. The CDR3 region is CASKRQNTEAFF. Here the CDR3 DNA reads TGTGCCAGTAAGAGACAGAACACTGAAGCTTTCTTT.

The gene calls are TRBV19 and TRBJ1-1; 10 bases fit TRBD1. CDR3 length: 18 residues. V shed 6 bases, J shed 4 bases, and the junction held 17 bases outside the gene matches. Germline lookup yields CDR1 LNHDA and CDR2 SQIVND (reference sequence). The CDR3 sequence is CASSGTHRDRGQGTEAFF. CDR3 coding DNA: TGTGCCAGTAGCGGTACGCACCGGGACAGGGGACAGGGCACTGAAGCTTTCTTT.

V gene TRBV4-1 combines with J gene TRBJ1-4; TRBD1 might be the D (6 bases). The CDR3 spans 17 residues. V dropped 3 bases and J dropped 0 bases, with 14 bases sitting between them. Per the germline V gene, CDR1 is MGHRA and CDR2 is YSYEKL. The CDR3 nucleotides are TGCGCCAGCAGCCATAGACAGGTACTCTCAACTAATGAAAAACTGTTTTTT. Translated: CASSHRQVLSTNEKLFF.

This clone was picked up a small number of times. The genes are TRBV7-2 and TRBJ2-6; maybe TRBD2 (7 bases). The V end lost 5 bases, the J end lost 3 bases, and 20 bases lay between the germline ends. This CDR3 comprises 18 residues. The germline V gene has CDR1 SGHTA and CDR2 FQGNSA. The CDR3 here is CASSPHGGGRSGANVLTF. CDR3 coding DNA: TGTGCCAGCAGCCCCCATGGGGGGGGGCGGAGTGGGGCCAACGTCCTGACTTTC.

This clone has just a few counts. The gene calls are TRBV5-1 and TRBJ2-7; TRBD1 agrees at 7 bases. This CDR3 is 13 amino acids long. Looked up from germline, CDR1 is SGHRS and CDR2 is YFSETQ. V shed 4 bases and J 6 bases; nucleotides not matched to a gene: 7. In DNA, the CDR3 is TGCGCCAGCAGCCAGGACAGGTTCGGCGAGCAGTACTTC. As protein: CASSQDRFGEQYF.

This chain joins TRBV15 and TRBJ1-5; no clear D gene. The V gene lost 1 base and the J gene lost 7 bases, with 11 bases spanning the gap. In germline, CDR1 is LNHNV, CDR2 YYDKDF (reference sequence). CDR3 size: 14 residues. Here the CDR3 DNA reads TGTGCCACCAGCAGAGGGCAGGTTCGGCAGCCCCAGCATTTT. Translation gives CATSRGQVRQPQHF.

The CDR3 coding sequence is TGTGCCATCAGGAAAGAGACAGGGAAAGGAAATGAGCAGTTCTTC. Residues: CAIRKETGKGNEQFF. J is TRBJ2-1 and V is TRBV10-3, with 7 bases fitting TRBD1. The CDR3 covers 15 residues. After removal of 6 bases from V and 7 bases from J, the junction contained 12 bases not matched to a gene. CDR1 is ENHRY, CDR2 SYGVKD, per germline.

This clone appeared once. The chain employs TRBV2 and TRBJ1-6; tentative D call: TRBD1 (5 bases). The CDR3 spans 14 residues. The V gene lost 6 bases and the J gene lost 8 bases, with 14 bases spanning the gap. Germline V gives CDR1 SNHLY, CDR2 FYNNEI. Here the CDR3 reads CASRQDLVDSPLHF. CDR3 nucleotides: TGTGCCAGCAGACAGGATTTAGTTGATTCACCCCTCCACTTT.

A few counts support this clone. The rearrangement uses TRBV30 and TRBJ1-5; TRBD1 matches 9 bases. Germline lookup yields CDR1 GTSNPN and CDR2 SVGIG (reference sequence). This CDR3 is built from 17 residues. V shed 4 bases and J 0 bases; nucleotides not matched to a gene: 10. This CDR3 reads CAWTPGTGHNSNQPQHF. CDR3 bases: TGTGCCTGGACCCCCGGGACAGGGCACAATAGCAATCAGCCCCAGCATTTT.

V gene TRBV25-1 combines with J gene TRBJ1-1; TRBD1 is a possible D gene (5 bases). Per the germline V gene, CDR1 is MGHDK and CDR2 is SYGVNS. The germline V and J ends were trimmed by 5 bases and 1 base, with 8 bases remaining between them. The CDR3 contains 13 residues. The CDR3 is CASSLQENTEAFF. The DNA of the CDR3 is TGTGCCAGCAGTTTACAGGAGAACACTGAAGCTTTCTTT.

The chain links TRBV13 to TRBJ1-1, with 7 bases that match TRBD1. This CDR3 is built from 15 residues. V lost 5 bases, J lost 3 bases, and 9 bases stayed unmatched. Per the germline V gene, CDR1 is PRHDT and CDR2 is FYEKMQ (reference sequence). CDR3: CASSRGGAGDTEAFF. The DNA of the CDR3 is TGTGCCAGCAGCCGAGGGGGCGCAGGGGACACTGAAGCTTTCTTT.

The genes are TRBV6-6 and TRBJ2-2; D possibly corresponds to TRBD1 (6 bases). V was trimmed by 8 bases and J by 3 bases, leaving 13 bases between them. This CDR3 comprises 14 residues. CDR1 is MNHNY, CDR2 SVGAGI, per germline (reference sequence). CDR3 residues: CASQQGTHTGELFF. The CDR3 DNA is TGTGCCAGCCAACAGGGTACTCACACCGGGGAGCTGTTTTTT.

V is TRBV28 and J is TRBJ1-1, with D perhaps matching TRBD1 (6 bases). CDR3 length equals 15 residues. Germline V CDR1 and CDR2: MDHEN, SYDVKM. Trimming removed 5 bases from V and 0 bases from J, with 13 bases in between. The CDR3: CASSNQGLLNTEAFF. CDR3 DNA sequence: TGTGCCAGCAGTAACCAGGGGCTATTGAACACTGAAGCTTTCTTT.

This clone was seen only once. The same CDR3 arises from other DNA sequences in this sample as well. The J gene is TRBJ1-1, the V gene TRBV19, with D maybe TRBD1 (6 bases). The CDR3 loop spans 13 amino acids. The V and J ends lost 6 bases and 2 bases respectively, with 10 bases between them. Germline V CDR1 and CDR2: LNHDA, SQIVND (reference sequence). The CDR3 here is CASSRTVNTEAFF. The CDR3 nucleotides are TGTGCCAGTAGCCGGACAGTTAACACTGAAGCTTTCTTT.